The clone carrying this TCR beta chain was observed a single time. This entry is derived from a study of CD8 T cells in Susac syndrome. This CDR3 has 16 residues. Losses at the gene ends were 5 bases for V and 0 bases for J; bases not matched to a gene: 6. Reverse transcription of roughly 0.5 to 1 ug RNA was performed with random hexamers. From the immunoSEQ multiplex PCR reads, TCRdb called clonotypes with MiXCR, one entry per CDR3 protein. Of some 250,000 distinct CDR3 sequences listed, 90% to 97% are singletons. The diagnostic criteria were recently defined, and patients with Susac syndrome met them for definite or probable disease.

Sample: CD4+ T cells from PBMCs. This receptor was obtained from a human donor with Susac syndrome. The chain uses TRBV12-3 or TRBV12-4 and TRBJ1-1; TRBD1 aligns across 10 bases. As DNA, the CDR3 is TGTGCCAGCAGTATCGGGACAGGGGTTTTGAACACTGAAGCTTTCTTT. It specifies CASSIGTGVLNTEAFF.